The rows below give T cell receptor beta chains drawn from one sample of a study of T-cell reconstitution after alpha-beta-depleted transplantation in children. TCRdb fed the PCR reads into MiXCR, producing one record per CDR3 protein. This table holds some 78,000 distinct CDR3 sequences, about 14% found once. The material sequenced was PBMCs, mostly from graft donor cells, taken 180 days after TCRalphabeta/CD19-depleted stem cell transplant. The receptors come from a male patient aged 2-15 years who had a stem cell transplant for acute lymphoblastic leukemia, so the T cells may come from the graft donor. Both conserved end residues are part of each CDR3. D genes are given only for firm matches. The size of a clone is reported for some rows only, either as once, few or many, or as a class for expanded clones.

j_call: TRBJ2-7
d_call: .
clone_size: few
v_call: TRBV12-3/TRBV12-4
cdr3_aa: CASSVRNTYEQYF
cdr3_nt: TGTGCCAGCAGTGTTCGGAACACCTACGAGCAGTACTTC

j_call: TRBJ2-5
d_call: TRBD1
clone_size: many
v_call: TRBV29-1
cdr3_aa: CSVVRGRETQYF
cdr3_nt: TGCAGCGTGGTCAGGGGGCGAGAGACCCAGTACTTC

j_call: TRBJ1-1
d_call: .
clone_size: medium-sized
v_call: TRBV28
cdr3_aa: CASRSRGSTEAFF
cdr3_nt: TGTGCCAGCAGGTCCCGGGGCAGCACTGAAGCTTTCTTT

j_call: TRBJ2-5
d_call: .
clone_size: few
v_call: TRBV20-1
cdr3_aa: CSARVVRRETQYF
cdr3_nt: TGCAGTGCTAGGGTTGTTCGCCGGGAGACCCAGTACTTC

j_call: TRBJ2-4
d_call: .
clone_size: many
v_call: TRBV6-5
cdr3_aa: CASSFLALRGNIQYF
cdr3_nt: TGTGCCAGCAGTTTCCTAGCACTTAGGGGAAACATTCAGTACTTC

j_call: TRBJ2-1
d_call: .
clone_size: .
v_call: TRBV18
cdr3_aa: CASSPGIDSWTLSSYNEQFF
cdr3_nt: TGTGCCAGCTCACCAGGAATTGACAGTTGGACCCTCAGCTCCTACAATGAGCAGTTCTTC

j_call: TRBJ1-1
d_call: TRBD1
clone_size: .
v_call: TRBV25-1
cdr3_aa: CASSVLLFQGVAFF
cdr3_nt: TGTGCCAGCAGTGTGCTCTTGTTTCAGGGGGTAGCTTTCTTT

j_call: TRBJ1-2
d_call: .
clone_size: .
v_call: TRBV7-8
cdr3_aa: CASSPRTVPGGGYTF
cdr3_nt: TGTGCCAGCAGCCCTCGGACAGTTCCTGGGGGTGGCTACACCTTC

j_call: TRBJ2-5
d_call: .
clone_size: few
v_call: TRBV10-3
cdr3_aa: CAISPTGPSGTQYF
cdr3_nt: TGTGCCATCAGTCCTACGGGTCCGTCGGGGACCCAGTACTTC

j_call: TRBJ1-4
d_call: .
clone_size: .
v_call: TRBV5-5
cdr3_aa: CASSSDRSATNEKLFF
cdr3_nt: TGTGCCAGCAGCTCCGACAGGAGTGCAACTAATGAAAAACTGTTTTTT

j_call: TRBJ1-6
d_call: .
clone_size: few
v_call: TRBV12-3/TRBV12-4
cdr3_aa: CASTPTGKSPLHF
cdr3_nt: TGTGCCAGCACCCCAACAGGGAAGTCACCCCTCCACTTT

j_call: TRBJ1-1
d_call: .
clone_size: .
v_call: TRBV7-2
cdr3_aa: CASSFPGLTEAFF
cdr3_nt: TGTGCCAGCAGCTTTCCGGGACTGACTGAAGCTTTCTTT

j_call: TRBJ2-1
d_call: TRBD2
clone_size: few
v_call: TRBV10-3
cdr3_aa: CAISPMPFSGRKNEQFF
cdr3_nt: TGTGCCATCAGTCCAATGCCTTTTAGCGGGAGGAAGAATGAGCAGTTCTTC

j_call: TRBJ2-7
d_call: .
clone_size: many
v_call: TRBV4-3
cdr3_aa: CASSQDLGRQYEQYF
cdr3_nt: TGCGCCAGCAGCCAAGATCTGGGGAGGCAGTACGAGCAGTACTTC

j_call: TRBJ2-2
d_call: .
clone_size: .
v_call: TRBV7-3
cdr3_aa: CASSFNRPGELFF
cdr3_nt: TGTGCCAGCAGCTTTAACAGGCCCGGGGAGCTGTTTTTT

j_call: TRBJ2-5
d_call: .
clone_size: few
v_call: TRBV7-9
cdr3_aa: CASSPSLPGLQETQYF
cdr3_nt: TGTGCCAGCAGCCCCAGCTTACCGGGACTTCAAGAGACCCAGTACTTC

j_call: TRBJ2-1
d_call: .
clone_size: .
v_call: TRBV20-1
cdr3_aa: CSAREWASGSMFF
cdr3_nt: .

j_call: TRBJ2-1
d_call: TRBD2
clone_size: .
v_call: TRBV29-1
cdr3_aa: CSPVAGSGGGEQFF
cdr3_nt: TGCAGCCCAGTAGCGGGATCGGGGGGTGGTGAGCAGTTCTTC

j_call: TRBJ2-3
d_call: .
clone_size: once
v_call: TRBV6-2/TRBV6-3
cdr3_aa: CASSTLSDTQYF
cdr3_nt: TGTGCCAGCAGCACTTTGTCAGATACGCAGTATTTT

j_call: TRBJ2-2
d_call: TRBD1
clone_size: few
v_call: TRBV10-2
cdr3_aa: CASILSGQGGGELFF
cdr3_nt: TGCGCCAGCATTCTGAGCGGACAGGGCGGCGGGGAGCTGTTTTTT

j_call: TRBJ1-5
d_call: .
clone_size: .
v_call: TRBV20-1
cdr3_aa: CSALSGKLNQPQHF
cdr3_nt: TGCAGTGCTCTTTCAGGGAAACTCAATCAGCCCCAGCATTTT

j_call: TRBJ1-1
d_call: .
clone_size: .
v_call: TRBV5-1
cdr3_aa: CASRSSREITEAFF
cdr3_nt: TGCGCCAGCAGATCTTCCAGGGAGATCACTGAAGCTTTCTTT

j_call: TRBJ2-3
d_call: .
clone_size: .
v_call: TRBV5-1
cdr3_aa: CASSLKGFFNTDTQYF
cdr3_nt: TGCGCCAGCAGCTTGAAGGGTTTTTTTAACACAGATACGCAGTATTTC

j_call: TRBJ2-1
d_call: TRBD2
clone_size: few
v_call: TRBV7-2
cdr3_aa: CASSRTSDHNEQFF
cdr3_nt: TGTGCCAGCAGCCGGACTAGCGACCACAATGAGCAGTTCTTC

j_call: TRBJ1-2
d_call: .
clone_size: few
v_call: TRBV7-2
cdr3_aa: CASSLVVYASYTF
cdr3_nt: TGTGCCAGCAGCTTAGTGGTATACGCGAGCTACACCTTC

j_call: TRBJ2-2
d_call: TRBD2
clone_size: few
v_call: TRBV7-2
cdr3_aa: CASSLQRTSGFTGELFF
cdr3_nt: TGTGCCAGCAGCCTTCAGCGGACTAGCGGGTTCACCGGGGAGCTGTTTTTT

j_call: TRBJ2-7
d_call: TRBD1
clone_size: few
v_call: TRBV9
cdr3_aa: CASSETGGSSYEQYF
cdr3_nt: TGTGCCAGCAGCGAGACAGGGGGCAGCTCCTACGAGCAGTACTTC

j_call: TRBJ2-3
d_call: .
clone_size: .
v_call: TRBV4-2
cdr3_aa: CASSQGRYSDTQYF
cdr3_nt: TGTGCCAGCAGCCAAGGGCGATATTCAGATACGCAGTATTTT

j_call: TRBJ2-7
d_call: .
clone_size: many
v_call: TRBV12-3/TRBV12-4
cdr3_aa: CASSLESVSYEQYF
cdr3_nt: TGTGCCAGCAGTTTAGAATCGGTCTCCTACGAGCAGTACTTC

j_call: TRBJ2-7
d_call: TRBD1
clone_size: .
v_call: TRBV5-1
cdr3_aa: CASSLGYRGHYEQYF
cdr3_nt: TGCGCCAGCAGCTTGGGATACAGGGGGCACTACGAGCAGTACTTC

j_call: TRBJ1-2
d_call: .
clone_size: few
v_call: TRBV29-1
cdr3_aa: CSVVSLYGYTF
cdr3_nt: TGCAGCGTTGTATCTTTATATGGCTACACCTTC

j_call: TRBJ2-2
d_call: .
clone_size: .
v_call: TRBV6-5
cdr3_aa: CASSYHAAGTANTGELFF
cdr3_nt: TGTGCCAGCAGTTACCACGCCGCCGGGACGGCGAACACCGGGGAGCTGTTTTTT

j_call: TRBJ2-7
d_call: .
clone_size: .
v_call: TRBV6-5
cdr3_aa: CASSLSSGQPVYEQYF
cdr3_nt: TGTGCCAGCAGTTTATCTTCGGGACAACCCGTCTACGAGCAGTACTTC

j_call: TRBJ2-3
d_call: TRBD1
clone_size: .
v_call: TRBV28
cdr3_aa: CASSWGQGLSTDTQYF
cdr3_nt: TGTGCCAGCAGTTGGGGACAGGGCCTTAGCACAGATACGCAGTATTTT

j_call: TRBJ2-3
d_call: .
clone_size: .
v_call: TRBV20-1
cdr3_aa: CSTHSSTDTQYF
cdr3_nt: TGCAGTACCCACTCAAGCACAGATACGCAGTATTTT

j_call: TRBJ1-2
d_call: .
clone_size: many
v_call: TRBV28
cdr3_aa: CASSGHEGYTF
cdr3_nt: TGTGCCAGCTCGGGCCATGAGGGCTACACCTTC

j_call: TRBJ2-4
d_call: TRBD2
clone_size: few
v_call: TRBV28
cdr3_aa: CASSPRLAGPKNIQYF
cdr3_nt: TGTGCCAGCAGTCCTCGACTAGCGGGCCCCAAAAACATTCAGTACTTC

j_call: TRBJ1-6
d_call: .
clone_size: .
v_call: TRBV5-1
cdr3_aa: CASSPRTSSYNSPLHF
cdr3_nt: TGCGCCAGCAGTCCCCGGACAAGCTCCTATAATTCACCCCTCCACTTT

j_call: TRBJ2-7
d_call: .
clone_size: .
v_call: TRBV20-1
cdr3_aa: CSAKPETGWIPHEQYF
cdr3_nt: TGCAGTGCTAAGCCGGAAACAGGCTGGATCCCCCACGAGCAGTACTTC

j_call: TRBJ2-4
d_call: TRBD2
clone_size: many
v_call: TRBV10-3
cdr3_aa: CAIKRESANIQYF
cdr3_nt: TGTGCCATCAAGCGGGAATCAGCCAACATTCAGTACTTC

j_call: TRBJ1-2
d_call: .
clone_size: .
v_call: TRBV11-2
cdr3_aa: CASIAPSGGYTF
cdr3_nt: TGTGCCAGCATTGCCCCTTCGGGGGGCTACACCTTC

j_call: TRBJ2-5
d_call: TRBD2
clone_size: .
v_call: TRBV6-2/TRBV6-3
cdr3_aa: CASSYRTSGRQETQYF
cdr3_nt: TGTGCCAGCAGTTACCGGACTAGCGGGAGGCAAGAGACCCAGTACTTC

j_call: TRBJ2-2
d_call: .
clone_size: many
v_call: TRBV5-1
cdr3_aa: CASSLVGAQGTGELFF
cdr3_nt: TGCGCCAGCAGCTTGGTTGGGGCGCAAGGCACCGGGGAGCTGTTTTTT

j_call: TRBJ2-3
d_call: TRBD1
clone_size: few
v_call: TRBV12-3/TRBV12-4
cdr3_aa: CASSPLRGKADTQYF
cdr3_nt: TGTGCCAGCAGTCCACTCAGGGGGAAGGCAGATACGCAGTATTTT

j_call: TRBJ2-1
d_call: TRBD2
clone_size: few
v_call: TRBV28
cdr3_aa: CASSSEREHEQFF
cdr3_nt: TGTGCCAGCAGTTCTGAGCGGGAGCATGAGCAGTTCTTC

j_call: TRBJ2-1
d_call: TRBD2
clone_size: few
v_call: TRBV20-1
cdr3_aa: CSATSLAGIIYNEQFF
cdr3_nt: TGCAGTGCCACATCCCTAGCGGGGATAATCTACAATGAGCAGTTCTTC

j_call: TRBJ2-1
d_call: .
clone_size: few
v_call: TRBV9
cdr3_aa: CASSVGDNYNEQFF
cdr3_nt: TGTGCCAGCAGCGTAGGGGATAACTACAATGAGCAGTTCTTC

j_call: TRBJ2-1
d_call: .
clone_size: many
v_call: TRBV12-3/TRBV12-4
cdr3_aa: CASSFRLANEQFF
cdr3_nt: TGTGCCAGCAGTTTTCGCTTGGCCAATGAGCAGTTCTTC